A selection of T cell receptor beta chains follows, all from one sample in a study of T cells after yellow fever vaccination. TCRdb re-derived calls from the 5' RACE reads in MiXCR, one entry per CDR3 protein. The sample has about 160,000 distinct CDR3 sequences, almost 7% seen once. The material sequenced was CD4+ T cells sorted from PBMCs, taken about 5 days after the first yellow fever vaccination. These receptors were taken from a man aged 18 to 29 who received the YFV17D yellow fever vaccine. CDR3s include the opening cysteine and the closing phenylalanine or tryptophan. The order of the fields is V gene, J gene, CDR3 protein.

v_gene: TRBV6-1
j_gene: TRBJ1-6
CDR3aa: CASSARQGGNSPLHF

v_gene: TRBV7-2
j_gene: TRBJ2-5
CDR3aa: CASRIDREGTQYF

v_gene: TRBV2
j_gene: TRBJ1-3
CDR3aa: CASTMGQATSGNTIYF

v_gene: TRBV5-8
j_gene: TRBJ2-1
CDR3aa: CASSFRRTFLSSYNEQFF

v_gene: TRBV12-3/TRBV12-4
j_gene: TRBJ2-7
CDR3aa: CASRASSSSYEQYF

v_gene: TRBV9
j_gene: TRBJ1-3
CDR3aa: CASSRRDTTGNTIYF

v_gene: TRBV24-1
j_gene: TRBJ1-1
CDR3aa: CATSDAPPGGEDTEAFF

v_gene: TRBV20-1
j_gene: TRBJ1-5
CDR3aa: CSASVLGENQHF

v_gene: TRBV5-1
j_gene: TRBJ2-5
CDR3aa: CASRPQLTSGGAETQYF

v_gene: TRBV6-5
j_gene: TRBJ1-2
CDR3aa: CASSLMGGGYTF

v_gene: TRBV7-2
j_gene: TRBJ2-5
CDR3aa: CASSLNPSYQETQYF

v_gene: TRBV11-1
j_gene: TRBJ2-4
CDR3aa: CASSFGLVGGLAKNIQYF

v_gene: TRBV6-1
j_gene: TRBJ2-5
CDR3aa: CASTRQGDGETQYF

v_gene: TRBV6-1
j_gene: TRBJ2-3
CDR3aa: CASSAETTQYF

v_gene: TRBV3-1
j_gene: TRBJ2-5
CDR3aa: CASSQDLETQYF

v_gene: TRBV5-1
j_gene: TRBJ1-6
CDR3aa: CASSAGQGGHSPLHF

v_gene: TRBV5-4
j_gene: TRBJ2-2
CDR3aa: CASSYGTSGYTGELFF

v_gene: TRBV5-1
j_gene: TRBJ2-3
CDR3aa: CASSLDRRLAGVTDTQYF

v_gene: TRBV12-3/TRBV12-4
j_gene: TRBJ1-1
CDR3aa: CASSPNYLNTEAFF

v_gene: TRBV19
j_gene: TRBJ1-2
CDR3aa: CASSILGFNYGYTF

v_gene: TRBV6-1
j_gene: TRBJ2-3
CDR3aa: CASNARPPGMVLTDTQYF

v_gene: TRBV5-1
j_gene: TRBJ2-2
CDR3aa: CASSRTLRLDTGELFF

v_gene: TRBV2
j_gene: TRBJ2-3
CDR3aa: CASSDSSTDTQYF

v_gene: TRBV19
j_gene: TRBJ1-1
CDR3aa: CASRRGHLQPEAFF

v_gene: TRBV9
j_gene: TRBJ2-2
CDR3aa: CASSSGLGSTGELFF

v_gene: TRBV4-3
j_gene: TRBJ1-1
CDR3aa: CASSQELTRGAEAFF

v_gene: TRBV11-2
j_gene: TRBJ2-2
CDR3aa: CASSPRPGTGELFF